Below are 9 T cell receptor beta chains sequenced from a single sample in a study of blood T cell repertoires in COVID-19. Profiled with immunoSEQ multiplex PCR; TCRdb holds only in-frame clones, not every one. The sample shows 150,000 to 200,000 clones, 88% of them seen only once. Sample: peripheral blood. The receptors originated from a human donor in a cohort sampled during active COVID-19.

The J gene is TRBJ2-7, the V gene TRBV5-1, with 7 bases lining up with TRBD1. The CDR3 spans 14 residues. With V trimmed by 2 bases and J by 2 bases, 4 bases remained unmatched. Germline V gene sequence: CDR1 SGHRS, CDR2 YFSETQ. The CDR3 is CASSLQGITYEQYF. DNA of the CDR3: TGCGCCAGCAGCTTACAGGGGATTACCTACGAGCAGTACTTC.

The V call is TRBV4-3, the J call TRBJ2-1; unclear D gene. V was shortened by 3 bases and J by 7 bases, with 10 bases between the two germline ends. The CDR3 extends over 13 amino acids. Germline lookup yields CDR1 LGHNA and CDR2 YSLEER. In nucleotides, the CDR3 is TGCGCCAGCAGCCAGACACCAGGTAATGAGCAGTTCTTC. Protein sequence: CASSQTPGNEQFF.

This chain uses TRBV19 with TRBJ2-1; D is undetermined. V was trimmed by 5 bases and J by 4 bases, leaving 15 bases between them. CDR1 LNHDA and CDR2 SQIVND come from the germline V gene (reference sequence). This CDR3 spans 15 amino acids. For the CDR3, the DNA is TGTGCCAGTAGTGTCGAATGGTTAACATACAATGAGCAGTTCTTC. It is translated as CASSVEWLTYNEQFF. The full variable domain, with the rest looked up from reference TRBV19 and TRBJ2-1, is DGGITQSPKYLFRKEGQNVTLSCEQNLNHDAMYWYRQDPGQGLRLIYYSQIVNDFQKGDIAEGYSVSREKKESFPLTVTSAQKNPTAFYLCASSVEWLTYNEQFFGPGTRLTVL.

V is TRBV5-5 and J is TRBJ2-2, with a possible D match to TRBD2 (5 bases). The CDR3 has 15 amino acids. Germline V gives CDR1 SGHKS, CDR2 YYEKEE (reference sequence). V lost 7 bases, J lost 5 bases, and 18 bases lay in between. CDR3 in DNA: TGTGCCAGCGAAATGCGAGGGCAGCTAACCGGGGAGCTGTTTTTT. Its translation is CASEMRGQLTGELFF.

The chain recombines TRBV30 with TRBJ1-5; D may be TRBD1 (6 bases). Trimming removed 0 bases at V and 3 bases at J, with 9 bases between. The CDR3 has 14 residues. The V gene's germline CDR1 is GTSNPN and CDR2 SVGIG (reference sequence). The CDR3 DNA follows: TGTGCCTGGAGTGTACAGGGTTTCAATCAGCCCCAGCATTTT. It codes for CAWSVQGFNQPQHF.

In its sample, this clone was seen once. The V gene is TRBV14, the J gene TRBJ2-7; D may be TRBD1 (5 bases). CDR1 SGHDN and CDR2 FVKESK come from the germline V gene. This CDR3 spans 11 amino acids. Trimming pared 3 bases from V and 6 bases from J, leaving 6 bases between. The CDR3 DNA reads as TGTGCCAGCAGCCAGGGGCTCGAGCAGTACTTC. It codes for CASSQGLEQYF.

The V call is TRBV15, the J call TRBJ2-7; 7 nucleotides agree with TRBD2. The CDR3 totals 18 residues. Unmatched junction bases numbered 13, after V lost 0 bases and J lost 2 bases. CDR1 LNHNV and CDR2 YYDKDF come from the germline V gene (reference sequence). DNA for the CDR3: TGTGCCACCAGCAGAGATTTACCCTCTAGCGGCATCCCCTACGAGCAGTACTTC. Translated, it gives CATSRDLPSSGIPYEQYF.

The chain uses TRBV18 and TRBJ2-7, with 12 bases fitting TRBD1. CDR3 length: 15 residues. Per germline, CDR1 KGHSH and CDR2 LQKENI. Trimming cost V 5 bases and J 5 bases; bases outside gene matches: 7. The CDR3 DNA is TGTGCCAGCTCATCTCAGGGACAGGGGGCTGACGAGCAGTACTTC. This encodes CASSSQGQGADEQYF.

The chain combines TRBV18 with TRBJ1-4; TRBD1 matches 9 bases. The CDR3 runs to 17 residues. J gave up 5 bases and V 3 bases, and 10 bases lay outside the gene matches. Germline CDR1 reads KGHSH; CDR2 reads LQKENI. CDR3 nucleotide sequence: TGTGCCAGCTCACCCTTGGGACAGGGTGTTGGCAATGAAAAACTGTTTTTT. Protein: CASSPLGQGVGNEKLFF.